The source of this TCR beta chain is a study of OX40 agonist ivuxolimab in advanced cancers. General study results and limits: Expanded clones belonging to CD8+ T cells outnumbered, on average, those of CD4+. The antigens recognized by the expanded peripheral T cells, that is their antigen specificity, were not determined. At doses 0.1 to 3.0 mg/kg, CD4+ and CD8+ clones expanded.

With autoimmune disease history or systemic immunosuppression, patients were excluded. The V end lost 3 bases, the J end lost 0 bases, and 14 bases lay between the germline ends. The CDR3 has 16 amino acids. CDR1 LNHDA and CDR2 SQIVND come from the germline V gene (reference sequence). Note on this clone: No antigen is known for it.

Clones were read by immunoSEQ multiplex PCR, and TCRdb kept only the in-frame ones, dropping some. The sample carries roughly 58,000 clones, around 85% recorded once. The source of this sequence is an adult with an advanced solid tumor such as melanoma, head and neck, liver or kidney cancer. Here the sequenced sample was CD4+ or CD8+ T cells sorted from blood, taken in a trial of the OX40 agonist ivuxolimab. V and J are TRBV19 and TRBJ1-1, with D perhaps TRBD1 (5 bases). The chain's CDR3 is CASSIPGGAVNTEAFF. Written as DNA, the CDR3 is TGTGCCAGTAGTATCCCAGGAGGGGCGGTGAACACTGAAGCTTTCTTT.